This T cell receptor beta chain came from a study of radiotherapy plus CTLA-4 blockade in lung cancer (dated by TCRdb to 2016 to 2018). With regard to the full study: Objective responses occurred in around 20% of enrolled patients, and 31% achieved disease control. Overall results and qualifications from the work: Increased serum interferon-beta after radiation, together with early dynamic changes in blood T cell clones, were reported to be the strongest predictors of response. After treatment with radiotherapy and ipilimumab, TCR clones that originated in tumors expanded in peripheral blood.

Preparation of the library involved the immunoSEQ multiplex PCR assay. TCRdb limited this immuneACCESS table to in-frame rearrangements with V and J called. A share of clones is missing; checked studies link under half to unresolved V genes, and the rest is unexplained. This sample is represented by 45,000 to 55,000 clones; over 75% of them were singletons. The ten largest clones add up to less than 9.5% of the sample. Here V drops 3 bases and J drops 8 bases, and the junction holds 8 bases not matched to any gene. The CDR3 numbers 15 residues from cysteine through phenylalanine. The CDR3 DNA has 45 bases and is translated from base 1. The germline V gene sets CDR1 to SGDLS and CDR2 to YYNGEE. Focal radiation therapy combined with CTLA-4 blockade (ipilimumab) was tested in patients with chemo-refractory metastatic non-small-cell lung cancer. Concerning this clone itself: Its antigen has not been determined. One base away there is no much larger clone; base qualities are not given.

This receptor was identified in a human donor with non-small cell lung cancer whose response to radiotherapy plus ipilimumab could not be evaluated. The chain uses TRBV9 and TRBJ1-4; 9 of the junction bases match TRBD1. The sequenced sample was peripheral blood, obtained from a patient treated with radiotherapy plus ipilimumab. CDR3 loop: CASSAEGQGGEKLFF. The nucleotides read TGTGCCAGCAGCGCCGAGGGACAGGGTGGGGAAAAACTGTTTTTT.